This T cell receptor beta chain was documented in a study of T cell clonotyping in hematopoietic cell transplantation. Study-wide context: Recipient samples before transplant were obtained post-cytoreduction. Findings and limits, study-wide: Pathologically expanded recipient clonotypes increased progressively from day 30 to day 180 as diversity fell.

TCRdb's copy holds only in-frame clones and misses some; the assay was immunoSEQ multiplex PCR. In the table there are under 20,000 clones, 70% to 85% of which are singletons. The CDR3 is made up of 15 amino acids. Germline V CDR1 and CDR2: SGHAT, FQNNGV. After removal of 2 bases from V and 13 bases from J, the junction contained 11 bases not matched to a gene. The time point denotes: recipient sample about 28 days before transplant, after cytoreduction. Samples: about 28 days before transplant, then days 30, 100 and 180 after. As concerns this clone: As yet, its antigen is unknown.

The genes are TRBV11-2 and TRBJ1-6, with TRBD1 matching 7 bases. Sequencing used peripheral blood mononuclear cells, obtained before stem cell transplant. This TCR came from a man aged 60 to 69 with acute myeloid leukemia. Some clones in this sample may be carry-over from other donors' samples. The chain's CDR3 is CASSLSRQGGLPLHF. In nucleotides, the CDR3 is TGTGCCAGCAGCTTATCCCGACAGGGTGGTCTTCCCCTCCACTTT.